This record covers a single TCR beta chain. Its target is not known. This entry comes from a study of cytomegalovirus exposure and HLA in healthy donors. Study-wide points: Within an earlier analysis, most TCR beta V segments proved productive either about 90% or about 30% of the time.

The PCR had 60 Vbeta and 13 Jbeta primers. TCRdb's copy holds only in-frame clones and misses some; the assay was immunoSEQ multiplex PCR. Among over 150,000 clones listed, roughly 89% were seen once. In germline, CDR1 is SGHRS, CDR2 YFSETQ. J gave up 2 bases and V 4 bases, and 8 bases lay outside the gene matches. This CDR3 has 16 residues. The specimen was PBMCs. This receptor was taken from a woman aged 25 to 39 in good health and CMV-seronegative. The J gene is TRBJ2-3, the V gene TRBV5-1, with TRBD2 matching 9 bases. CDR3 sequence (DNA): TGCGCCAGCAGCCCGGAGCTAGCGGGATCCACAGATACGCAGTATTTT. Translation: CASSPELAGSTDTQYF.